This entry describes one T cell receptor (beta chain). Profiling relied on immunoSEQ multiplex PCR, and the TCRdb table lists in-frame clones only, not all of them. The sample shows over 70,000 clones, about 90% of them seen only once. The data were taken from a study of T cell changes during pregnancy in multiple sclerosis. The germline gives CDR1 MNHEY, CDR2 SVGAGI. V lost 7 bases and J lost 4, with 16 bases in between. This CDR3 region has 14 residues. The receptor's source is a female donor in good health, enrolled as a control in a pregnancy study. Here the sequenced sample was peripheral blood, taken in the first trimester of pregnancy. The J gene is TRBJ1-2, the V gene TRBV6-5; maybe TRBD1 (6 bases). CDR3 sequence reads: CASTRTRGAYGYTF. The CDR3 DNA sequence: TGTGCCAGCACCCGAACGCGGGGGGCCTATGGCTACACCTTC.